The 32 T cell receptor beta chains below all came from one sample that was sequenced in a study of cytomegalovirus exposure and HLA in healthy donors. TCRdb's table, derived via immunoSEQ multiplex PCR, lists solely in-frame clones and lacks some. The sample shows 350,000 or so clones, roughly 89% of them seen only once. The sample was PBMCs. The receptors were gathered from a woman younger than 30 in good health and CMV-seronegative.

Remarks on this clone: Other DNA sequences in the same sample also yield this CDR3. The gene calls are TRBV4-1 and TRBJ2-7, with 8 positions matching TRBD1. Germline CDR1 and CDR2: MGHRA and YSYEKL. This CDR3 has 15 residues. J lost 3 bases, V lost 0 bases, and 4 bases had no gene match. The chain's CDR3 is CASSQDQGALYEQYF. CDR3 nucleotide sequence: TGCGCCAGCAGCCAAGATCAGGGGGCCCTCTACGAGCAGTACTTC.

The V call is TRBV6-5, the J call TRBJ1-2; weak D call: TRBD1 (6 bases). Germline lookup yields CDR1 MNHEY and CDR2 SVGAGI. CDR3 length: 13 amino acids. Trimming took off 4 bases at V and 4 bases at J, with 10 bases between the two ends. CDR3 sequence (DNA): TGTGCCAGCAGTTTAAGAGGGGGCTATGGCTACACCTTC. Amino acids: CASSLRGGYGYTF.

This chain uses TRBV18 with TRBJ2-7; 8 bases are a match to TRBD1. Trimming cost V 6 bases and J 5 bases; bases outside gene matches: 15. The CDR3 loop spans 16 amino acids. The germline V gene encodes CDR1 KGHSH and CDR2 LQKENI. This chain's CDR3 is CASSHQADRGPDEQYF. For the CDR3, the DNA is TGTGCCAGCTCGCACCAAGCAGACAGGGGACCCGACGAGCAGTACTTC.

The rearrangement uses TRBV25-1 and TRBJ2-7; D is undetermined. Germline V gene lookup returns CDR1 MGHDK and CDR2 SYGVNS. This CDR3 spans 13 amino acids. V was cut by 5 bases and J by 1 base, with 9 bases left in between. The CDR3 DNA sequence: TGTGCCAGCAGTTTATCCAGTTCCTACGAGCAGTACTTC. This encodes CASSLSSSYEQYF.

The J gene is TRBJ2-7, the V gene TRBV7-2; TRBD2 matches 14 bases. Germline V lookup: CDR1 SGHTA, CDR2 FQGNSA. Germline trimming cut 5 bases from V and 4 bases from J; bases unmatched to any gene: 10. The CDR3 runs 17 residues. The CDR3 DNA reads as TGTGCCAGCAGCGTCCTCTCGGGACTAGCGGGAGCATACGAGCAGTACTTC. It specifies CASSVLSGLAGAYEQYF.

The rearrangement uses TRBV7-2 and TRBJ2-7; tentative D call: TRBD2 (6 bases). V was clipped by 2 bases and J by 3 bases, with 8 bases between them. CDR3 size: 13 residues. Per the germline V gene, CDR1 is SGHTA and CDR2 is FQGNSA. In DNA, the CDR3 is TGTGCCAGCAGCTTACTTAGCGGCTACGAGCAGTACTTC. Translation: CASSLLSGYEQYF. Using reference TRBV7-2 and TRBJ2-7 for the parts outside the CDR3, the full variable domain is GAGVSQSPSNKVTEKGKDVELRCDPISGHTALYWYRQSLGQGLEFLIYFQGNSAPDKSGLPSDRFSAERTGGSVSTLTIQRTQQEDSAVYLCASSLLSGYEQYFGPGTRLTVT.

The chain carries TRBV9 and TRBJ2-1; D may be TRBD1 (6 bases). The CDR3 totals 14 residues. CDR1 and CDR2 from the germline V gene are SGDLS and YYNGEE. Trimming removed 7 bases at V and 4 bases at J, with 15 bases between. The chain's CDR3 is CASSSSQGYNEQFF. The CDR3 coding sequence is TGTGCCAGCTCCTCCAGCCAGGGGTACAATGAGCAGTTCTTC.

The chain recombines TRBV5-4 with TRBJ2-3; TRBD2 is a possible D gene (5 bases). The CDR3 has 17 residues. The germline V gene encodes CDR1 SGHNT and CDR2 YYREEE (reference sequence). V dropped 3 bases and J dropped 6 bases, with 23 bases sitting between them. The CDR3 nucleotides read TGTGCCAGCAGCTCATCTCCACCGGGGAGAGGTTTGGATACGCAGTATTTT. Encoded protein: CASSSSPPGRGLDTQYF.

V gene TRBV27 combines with J gene TRBJ1-4; unclear D gene. The CDR3 covers 16 residues. V lost 0 bases, J lost 13 bases, and 21 bases lay in between. Germline V gene data show CDR1 as MNHEY and CDR2 as SMNVEV (reference sequence). CDR3 in amino acids: CASSLSPHPGLARLFF. In nucleotides, the CDR3 is TGTGCCAGCAGTTTATCGCCCCATCCGGGTTTAGCTAGACTGTTTTTT.

V usage is TRBV6-5 and J usage is TRBJ2-1; the D gene is possibly TRBD2 (5 bases). Trimming stripped 1 base from V and 4 bases from J, with 8 bases between. CDR1 MNHEY and CDR2 SVGAGI come from the germline V gene. The CDR3 runs 14 residues. This chain's CDR3 is CASSYFRGYNEQFF. The CDR3 DNA is TGTGCCAGCAGTTACTTTCGGGGTTACAATGAGCAGTTCTTC.

In its sample, this clone was seen once. The chain links TRBV10-3 to TRBJ1-2, with 10 bases aligning to TRBD1. Per germline, CDR1 ENHRY and CDR2 SYGVKD. The CDR3 has 16 residues. The ends lost 6 bases at V and 4 bases at J; junction bases unmatched: 11. The CDR3, as DNA: TGTGCCATCAGCCCTGGACAGGGGGGTGTCGGCTATGGCTACACCTTC. This gives the protein CAISPGQGGVGYGYTF.

This chain links TRBV5-4 with TRBJ2-3; TRBD2 matches at 13 bases. The length of the CDR3 is 18 residues. Germline assignment: CDR1 SGHNT and CDR2 YYREEE (reference sequence). V lost 4 bases, J lost 0 bases, and 8 bases stayed unmatched. The CDR3 protein is CASSPGTSGTRSTDTQYF. The CDR3 DNA is TGTGCCAGCAGCCCCGGGACTAGCGGGACCCGAAGCACAGATACGCAGTATTTT.

This chain joins TRBV4-2 and TRBJ1-2; a weak D match, TRBD1 (6 bases). The CDR3 sequence is 13 residues long. V was shortened by 1 base and J by 5 bases, with 8 bases between the two germline ends. In germline, CDR1 is LGHNA, CDR2 YNFKEQ. CDR3 loop: CASSQGGRYGYTF. The CDR3 DNA reads TGTGCCAGCAGCCAAGGGGGGCGTTATGGCTACACCTTC.

In this sample, this clone turned up once. The V gene is TRBV4-1, the J gene TRBJ1-1; D is unresolved. Germline V gene sequence: CDR1 MGHRA, CDR2 YSYEKL. CDR3 length equals 14 residues. V was trimmed by 1 base and J by 0 bases, leaving 6 bases between them. The DNA of the CDR3 is TGCGCCAGCAGCCAAGTCGTATTGAACACTGAAGCTTTCTTT. Its protein is CASSQVVLNTEAFF.

The rearrangement uses TRBV6-5 and TRBJ2-1, with no clear D. The CDR3 length is 12 residues. V lost 2 bases to trimming and J lost 8 bases, with 7 bases between them. The germline CDR1 and CDR2 sequences are MNHEY and SVGAGI. DNA for the CDR3: TGTGCCAGCAGTTACGCTGGAGATGAGCAGTTCTTC. It codes for CASSYAGDEQFF.

This clone occurred a few times. The chain is built from TRBV9 and TRBJ2-2, with D possibly matching TRBD1 (5 bases). Trimming pared 4 bases from V and 1 base from J, leaving 11 bases between. The germline V gene has CDR1 SGDLS and CDR2 YYNGEE. The CDR3 totals 15 residues. CDR3 bases: TGTGCCAGCAGCACGCGCACAGGGAACACCGGGGAGCTGTTTTTT. This sequence encodes CASSTRTGNTGELFF.

V usage is TRBV6-1 and J usage is TRBJ2-3, with TRBD1 matching 7 bases. CDR3 length: 14 amino acids. Germline trimming cut 6 bases from V and 2 bases from J; bases unmatched to any gene: 5. Germline V lookup: CDR1 MNHNS, CDR2 SASEGT. CDR3 sequence reads: CASRQGPSTDTQYF. In DNA form, the CDR3 reads TGTGCCAGCAGACAGGGGCCCTCCACAGATACGCAGTATTTT.

The chain employs TRBV7-2 and TRBJ2-1; possibly TRBD2 for D (7 bases). Trimming stripped 10 bases from V and 5 bases from J, with 15 bases between. CDR1 is SGHTA and CDR2 is FQGNSA in the germline V gene. The CDR3 length is 13 residues. CDR3 nucleotide sequence: TGTGCCACAGGGGAGGGCTTGGACAATGAGCAGTTCTTC. Translating gives CATGEGLDNEQFF.

The V gene is TRBV18, the J gene TRBJ1-5; 11 bases are a match to TRBD1. CDR1 is KGHSH, CDR2 LQKENI, per germline. The V gene end was trimmed by 4 bases and the J gene end by 5 bases; junction bases not matched to a gene: 1. The CDR3 runs 14 residues. Written as DNA, the CDR3 is TGTGCCAGCTCACGGACAGGGGGCGATCAGCCCCAGCATTTT. Amino acids: CASSRTGGDQPQHF.

This clone has just a few counts. The chain couples TRBV6-5 to TRBJ1-2; no clear D. Germline V gene sequence: CDR1 MNHEY, CDR2 SVGAGI. The ends were cut back, 2 bases at V and 3 bases at J, with 7 bases in the middle. The CDR3 loop spans 13 amino acids. The CDR3 is CASSYGQYYGYTF. The CDR3 nucleotides read TGTGCCAGCAGTTACGGGCAGTACTATGGCTACACCTTC.

The chain couples TRBV7-2 to TRBJ1-1; unclear D gene. Trimming stripped 5 bases from V and 4 bases from J, with 11 bases between. In germline, CDR1 is SGHTA, CDR2 FQGNSA. There are 13 residues in the CDR3. The CDR3 sequence: CASSQDGITEAFF. The CDR3 DNA follows: TGTGCCAGCAGCCAGGACGGGATCACTGAAGCTTTCTTT. The variable domain in full, completed from reference TRBV7-2 and TRBJ1-1, reads GAGVSQSPSNKVTEKGKDVELRCDPISGHTALYWYRQSLGQGLEFLIYFQGNSAPDKSGLPSDRFSAERTGGSVSTLTIQRTQQEDSAVYLCASSQDGITEAFFGQGTRLTVV.

The chain is built from TRBV6-6 and TRBJ2-3; D not resolved. Trimming stripped 1 base from V and 3 bases from J, with 8 bases between. CDR1 MNHNY and CDR2 SVGAGI come from the germline V gene (reference sequence). The CDR3 covers 14 residues. The CDR3 bases are TGTGCCAGCAGTTACTACGGGTCTACAGATACGCAGTATTTT. This translates into CASSYYGSTDTQYF.

This clone was recorded a few times. The rearrangement joins TRBV11-3 to TRBJ1-3; a possible D gene is TRBD1 (6 bases). The CDR3 length is 14 residues. Germline V gives CDR1 SGHNT, CDR2 YENEEA. The V and J ends lost 5 bases and 3 bases respectively, with 11 bases between them. The CDR3 loop reads CASSRTGIGNTIYF. CDR3 nucleotides: TGTGCCAGCAGCCGCACAGGGATTGGAAACACCATATATTTT. The full variable domain, its missing parts supplied by reference TRBV11-3 and TRBJ1-3, is EAGVVQSPRYKIIEKKQPVAFWCNPISGHNTLYWYLQNLGQGPELLIRYENEEAVDDSQLPKDRFSAERLKGVDSTLKIQPAELGDSAVYLCASSRTGIGNTIYFGEGSWLTVV.

The chain employs TRBV5-3 and TRBJ2-5; 8 bases fit TRBD1. TRBV5-3 is recorded as an ORF, its role being uncertain. J was trimmed by 2 bases and V by 9 bases; bases with no gene match: 12. The CDR3 contains 15 residues. CDR3 nucleotide sequence: TGTGCCAATCCTTACTGGGACAGGAGTCAAGAGACCCAGTACTTC. The encoded protein is CANPYWDRSQETQYF.

The chain is built from TRBV5-6 and TRBJ2-1; TRBD2 matches 12 bases. Germline V gives CDR1 SGHDT, CDR2 YYEEEE. The J segment lost 6 bases and the V segment lost 2 bases, leaving 9 bases of the junction unmatched. The CDR3 is 17 residues long. CDR3 protein: CASSFEASGRGGNEQFF. In nucleotides, the CDR3 is TGTGCCAGCAGCTTTGAGGCTAGCGGGAGGGGCGGCAATGAGCAGTTCTTC.

This clone turned up a few times. CDR3 DNA: TGTGCCAGCAGTTTATCGGGAACGCCCTACGAGCAGTACTTC. Protein: CASSLSGTPYEQYF. This sequence joins TRBV28 and TRBJ2-7, with a weak D call TRBD2 (5 bases). The CDR3 has 14 amino acids. Between the trimmed V and J ends, which lost 1 base and 2 bases, there was a span of 9 bases. Germline-derived CDR1 and CDR2 are MDHEN and SYDVKM.

This clone was observed once. V and J are TRBV6-1 and TRBJ1-5; unclear D gene. Trimming cost V 2 bases and J 4 bases, with 9 bases left between them. CDR1 and CDR2 (germline): MNHNS, SASEGT. The CDR3 consists of 14 residues. The CDR3 here is CASSEKELNQPQHF. The CDR3 coding sequence is TGTGCCAGCAGTGAAAAAGAGTTAAATCAGCCCCAGCATTTT.

The chain links TRBV9 to TRBJ2-3; 8 bases agree with TRBD2. Looked up from germline, CDR1 is SGDLS and CDR2 is YYNGEE. The CDR3 covers 16 residues. The J segment lost 0 bases and the V segment lost 0 bases, leaving 3 bases of the junction unmatched. CDR3 region: CASSVGTSSSTDTQYF. CDR3 coding DNA: TGTGCCAGCAGCGTAGGGACTAGCAGTAGCACAGATACGCAGTATTTT.

This chain connects TRBV29-1 to TRBJ1-2, with a tentative D call TRBD1 (5 bases). The CDR3 spans 12 residues. The germline CDR1 and CDR2 sequences are SQVTM and ANQGSEA. V was cut by 4 bases and J by 2 bases, with 8 bases left in between. The CDR3 bases are TGCAGCGTTGGGGGCCAGAACTATGGCTACACCTTC. This sequence encodes CSVGGQNYGYTF.

This chain joins TRBV4-3 and TRBJ2-3; TRBD2 matches 7 bases. This CDR3 has 15 amino acids. The germline V gene encodes CDR1 LGHNA and CDR2 YSLEER. After removal of 3 bases from V and 3 bases from J, the junction contained 6 bases not matched to a gene. The CDR3 reads CASSQTQRETDTQYF. CDR3 bases: TGCGCCAGCAGCCAGACGCAGCGGGAAACAGATACGCAGTATTTT.

The CDR3 protein is CASSSASGVTGELFF. As DNA, the CDR3 is TGTGCCAGCAGCTCTGCTAGCGGGGTAACCGGGGAGCTGTTTTTT. V is TRBV5-4 and J is TRBJ2-2; 9 positions match TRBD2. Germline V CDR1 and CDR2: SGHNT, YYREEE (reference sequence). The junction had 5 bases not matched to a gene; V was cut back by 3 bases and J by 5 bases. CDR3 size: 15 residues.

The V gene is TRBV4-3, the J gene TRBJ1-2, with D unclear. Trimming took 4 bases from V and 1 from J, leaving 19 bases between them. Germline loops: CDR1 LGHNA, CDR2 YSLEER. The CDR3 length is 17 residues. The CDR3 sequence: CASSRQVVQDLNYGYTF. The CDR3 region has the DNA TGCGCCAGCAGCCGCCAAGTCGTCCAGGATCTTAACTATGGCTACACCTTC.